This is a list of T cell receptor beta chains from one sample in a study of T cell responses to AZD1222 COVID-19 vaccine. Clones were read by immunoSEQ multiplex PCR, and TCRdb kept only the in-frame ones, dropping some. The sample holds some 170,000 clones; roughly nine tenths are singletons and the top ten take about 1.5%. Material: peripheral blood, obtained on day 0 of AZD1222 vaccination. These receptors originate from an adult in good health. Both conserved end residues are part of each CDR3. Fields, in order: V gene, clone size, J gene, D gene, CDR3 protein, CDR3 DNA. The D gene is left open where the match is weak. Expanded clones are given a class, and other clones once, few, many or no size at all.

v_call: TRBV3-1/TRBV3-2; clone_size: .; j_call: TRBJ1-2; d_call: .; cdr3_aa: CASSPTRGAKSGYTF; cdr3_nt: TGTGCCAGCAGCCCAACGCGGGGGGCGAAAAGCGGCTACACCTTC
v_call: TRBV5-8; clone_size: .; j_call: TRBJ2-5; d_call: .; cdr3_aa: CASSKRGIQETQYF; cdr3_nt: TGTGCCAGCAGCAAAAGGGGAATCCAAGAGACCCAGTACTTC
v_call: TRBV6-5; clone_size: few; j_call: TRBJ1-5; d_call: TRBD1; cdr3_aa: CASSYSGQGNQPQHF; cdr3_nt: TGTGCCAGCAGTTACTCAGGACAGGGGAATCAGCCCCAGCATTTT
v_call: TRBV4-2; clone_size: .; j_call: TRBJ2-3; d_call: .; cdr3_aa: CASSRVGADTQYF; cdr3_nt: TGTGCCAGCAGCCGGGTTGGTGCAGATACGCAGTATTTT
v_call: TRBV9; clone_size: .; j_call: TRBJ1-5; d_call: .; cdr3_aa: CASSPHQPQHF; cdr3_nt: TGTGCCAGCAGCCCACATCAGCCCCAGCATTTT
v_call: TRBV9; clone_size: .; j_call: TRBJ1-2; d_call: .; cdr3_aa: CASSARFGYVGYTF; cdr3_nt: TGTGCCAGCAGCGCCCGGTTTGGGTACGTTGGCTACACCTTC
v_call: TRBV19; clone_size: .; j_call: TRBJ1-2; d_call: TRBD1; cdr3_aa: CASSIGTGIGYGYTF; cdr3_nt: TGTGCCAGTAGTATAGGGACAGGGATTGGGTATGGCTACACCTTC
v_call: TRBV6-5; clone_size: .; j_call: TRBJ1-1; d_call: .; cdr3_aa: CASSTRVETEAFF; cdr3_nt: TGTGCCAGCAGTACCAGGGTAGAGACTGAAGCTTTCTTT
v_call: TRBV5-1; clone_size: .; j_call: TRBJ1-4; d_call: TRBD1; cdr3_aa: CASSLAKTGGDEKLFF; cdr3_nt: TGCGCCAGCAGCTTGGCCAAGACAGGGGGTGATGAAAAACTGTTTTTT
v_call: TRBV19; clone_size: .; j_call: TRBJ2-2; d_call: .; cdr3_aa: CASRGEGKGLTGELFF; cdr3_nt: TGTGCCAGTCGGGGCGAGGGGAAGGGGTTGACCGGGGAGCTGTTTTTT
v_call: TRBV11-1; clone_size: .; j_call: TRBJ2-1; d_call: .; cdr3_aa: CASSYSNEQFF; cdr3_nt: TGTGCCAGCAGCTACAGTAATGAGCAGTTCTTC
v_call: TRBV5-1; clone_size: once; j_call: TRBJ2-1; d_call: TRBD1; cdr3_aa: CASSLGQGSNEQFF; cdr3_nt: TGCGCCAGCAGCTTAGGACAGGGAAGCAATGAGCAGTTCTTC